Listed here is a single TCR beta chain. This sample was included in a study of tumor-infiltrating lymphocytes in localized non-small cell lung cancer. Assay: immunoSEQ multiplex PCR; the TCRdb copy retains only in-frame clones and omits some. The table has around 5,500 clones, approximately 85% seen once. Sample: lung tumor tissue. This sequence was found in a human donor with non-small cell lung cancer.

CDR3: CSAGEMNTEAFF. CDR3 nucleotides: TGCAGCGCAGGGGAGATGAACACTGAAGCTTTCTTT. The chain is built from TRBV29-1 and TRBJ1-1, with D possibly being TRBD1 (6 bases). The V gene lost 7 bases and the J gene lost 0 bases, with 9 bases spanning the gap. In germline, CDR1 is SQVTM, CDR2 ANQGSEA. The CDR3 has 12 amino acids.